Below, 14 T cell receptor beta chains from the same sample are listed, as sequenced in a study of blood T cell repertoires in COVID-19. TCRdb's copy holds only in-frame clones and misses some; the assay was immunoSEQ multiplex PCR. The sample shows about 290,000 clones, roughly 90% of them seen only once. Specimen: peripheral blood. These receptors came from a woman aged 25 to 45 with COVID-19, enrolled during active disease.

This clone was counted once. CDR3 sequence (DNA): TGCGCCAGCAGCTTGGTGGTTGGGGCCACTGAAGCTTTCTTT. Translation gives CASSLVVGATEAFF. The genes are TRBV5-1 and TRBJ1-1; D perhaps matches TRBD1 (5 bases). Germline V gene lookup returns CDR1 SGHRS and CDR2 YFSETQ. V shed 0 bases and J shed 4 bases, with 10 bases lying between them. This CDR3 is 14 amino acids long.

The chain uses TRBV30 and TRBJ1-6; maybe TRBD1 (6 bases). Trimming left V 5 bases short and J 8 bases short, with 10 bases between. The CDR3 totals 12 residues. Germline CDR1 and CDR2: GTSNPN and SVGIG (reference sequence). CDR3 sequence reads: CAWRDTHSPLHF. CDR3 nucleotides: TGTGCCTGGCGGGACACGCATTCACCCCTCCACTTT.

The chain combines TRBV5-8 with TRBJ2-1, with TRBD1 identical over 8 bases. The CDR3 length is 13 residues. The V gene end was trimmed by 3 bases and the J gene end by 8 bases; junction bases not matched to a gene: 4. In germline, CDR1 is SGHTS, CDR2 YDEGEE. CDR3 protein: CASSSDRVHEQFF. CDR3 coding DNA: TGTGCCAGCAGCTCGGACAGGGTGCATGAGCAGTTCTTC.

The chain couples TRBV27 to TRBJ2-7; the D gene is possibly TRBD2 (7 bases). The germline V gene encodes CDR1 MNHEY and CDR2 SMNVEV (reference sequence). V was clipped by 5 bases and J by 7 bases, with 21 bases between them. This CDR3 region has 15 residues. As DNA, the CDR3 is TGTGCCAGCAGTCCTCGGGGGGCGGTCCTACTGGAGCAGTACTTC. Translating gives CASSPRGAVLLEQYF.

The chain recombines TRBV7-9 with TRBJ2-7; tentatively, D is TRBD2 (5 bases). This CDR3 comprises 13 residues. V gave up 1 base and J gave up 3 bases, with 7 bases separating them. CDR1 SEHNR and CDR2 FQNEAQ come from the germline V gene (reference sequence). The CDR3 nucleotides read TGTGCCAGCAGCTTAGAGAGGGACTACGAGCAGTACTTC. Translated, it gives CASSLERDYEQYF. The whole variable domain, remainder taken from reference TRBV7-9 and TRBJ2-7, is DTGVSQNPRHKITKRGQNVTFRCDPISEHNRLYWYRQTLGQGPEFLTYFQNEAQLEKSRLLSDRFSAERPKGSFSTLEIQRTEQGDSAMYLCASSLERDYEQYFGPGTRLTVT.

The rearrangement joins TRBV6-2 or TRBV6-3 to TRBJ1-2, with a possible D match to TRBD1 (6 bases). The V and J ends lost 2 bases and 7 bases respectively, with 17 bases between them. This CDR3 region has 15 residues. Germline V gene sequence: CDR1 MNHEY, CDR2 SVGEGT. The CDR3 protein is CASSYGIRGFAGYTF. The CDR3 DNA follows: TGTGCCAGCAGTTACGGTATAAGGGGGTTCGCTGGCTACACCTTC.

The chain recombines TRBV5-6 with TRBJ2-2; a weak D match, TRBD2 (5 bases). CDR1 is SGHDT, CDR2 YYEEEE, per germline. The CDR3 totals 14 residues. Trimming left V 5 bases short and J 1 base short, with 9 bases between. This CDR3 is CASSRAENTGELFF. CDR3 coding DNA: TGTGCCAGCAGTCGAGCGGAGAACACCGGGGAGCTGTTTTTT.

This clone was seen only once. The chain recombines TRBV12-3 or TRBV12-4 with TRBJ2-7; 7 bases match TRBD1. The trim removed 5 bases at V and 5 bases at J, leaving 3 bases unmatched. This CDR3 spans 12 amino acids. DNA for the CDR3: TGTGCCAGCAGTGACAGGGTCCACGAGCAGTACTTC. Protein sequence: CASSDRVHEQYF.

J is TRBJ2-3 and V is TRBV7-9; D not certain. Trimming stripped 5 bases from V and 4 bases from J, with 13 bases between. This CDR3 has 14 amino acids. Germline lookup yields CDR1 SEHNR and CDR2 FQNEAQ (reference sequence). CDR3 protein: CASSPITGPDTQYF. The CDR3 coding sequence is TGTGCCAGCAGCCCAATCACGGGTCCAGATACGCAGTATTTT.

This rearrangement joins TRBV2 to TRBJ1-2; D call uncertain. The CDR3 is made up of 13 amino acids. Per germline, CDR1 SNHLY and CDR2 FYNNEI. V shed 7 bases and J shed 7 bases, with 16 bases lying between them. In DNA form, the CDR3 reads TGTGCCAGCACGGAGGGCCCCGGATCTGGCTACACCTTC. This encodes CASTEGPGSGYTF.

V and J are TRBV27 and TRBJ1-6; D is unresolved. CDR3 length: 13 amino acids. The germline V gene encodes CDR1 MNHEY and CDR2 SMNVEV (reference sequence). V dropped 3 bases and J dropped 9 bases, with 9 bases sitting between them. CDR3 in DNA: TGTGCCAGCAGTTTTTTAGGACTTTCACCCCTCCACTTT. Protein sequence: CASSFLGLSPLHF.

The V and J genes are TRBV5-8 and TRBJ1-2, with D unresolved. Trimming took off 0 bases at V and 7 bases at J, with 7 bases between the two ends. This CDR3 contains 12 residues. From germline, CDR1 is SGHTS and CDR2 YDEGEE. The DNA of the CDR3 is TGTGCCAGCAGCTTGGGGCTTGGTGGCTACACCTTC. Translation gives CASSLGLGGYTF.

The chain joins TRBV5-1 to TRBJ1-2, with 7 nucleotides matching TRBD1. This CDR3 spans 15 amino acids. Germline CDR1 is SGHRS and CDR2 is YFSETQ. Trimming at V came to 2 bases and at J to 8 bases, leaving 12 bases not matched to a gene. Here the CDR3 reads CASSFPGQYPVGYTF. The CDR3 DNA follows: TGCGCCAGCAGCTTTCCGGGACAGTACCCCGTCGGCTACACCTTC.

The rearrangement joins TRBV6-2 or TRBV6-3 to TRBJ2-2; 8 bases are a match to TRBD1. V lost 4 bases to trimming and J lost 3 bases; unmatched junction nucleotides: 7. In germline, CDR1 is MNHEY, CDR2 SVGEGT. This CDR3 is 16 amino acids long. DNA of the CDR3: TGTGCCAGCAGTTCATCCAGGGGGCGCGACACCGGGGAGCTGTTTTTT. Translated: CASSSSRGRDTGELFF.